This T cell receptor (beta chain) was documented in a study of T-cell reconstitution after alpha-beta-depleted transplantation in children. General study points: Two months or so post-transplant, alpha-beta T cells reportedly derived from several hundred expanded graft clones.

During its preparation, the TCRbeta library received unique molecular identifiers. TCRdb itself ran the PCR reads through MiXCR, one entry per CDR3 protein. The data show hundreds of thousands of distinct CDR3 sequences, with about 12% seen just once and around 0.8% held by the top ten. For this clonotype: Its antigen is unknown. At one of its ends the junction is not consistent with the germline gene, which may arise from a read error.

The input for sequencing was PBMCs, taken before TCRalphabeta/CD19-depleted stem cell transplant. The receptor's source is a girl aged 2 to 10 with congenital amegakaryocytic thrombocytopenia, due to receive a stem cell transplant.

The CDR3 loop is CAISDPQGMTEASF. CDR3 DNA: TGTGCCATCAGTGATCCCCAGGGTATGACTGAAGCTTCCTTT. The V call is TRBV10-3, the J call TRBJ1-1; D perhaps matches TRBD1 (5 bases). Germline values: CDR1 ENHRY, CDR2 SYGVKD. The CDR3 consists of 14 residues.